This passage covers 21 T cell receptor beta chains from one sample sequenced in a study of T cell repertoires in cytomegalovirus infection. TCRdb fed the reads into MiXCR, producing one record per CDR3 protein. The sample has about 150,000 distinct CDR3 sequences; 15% to 20% are singletons. Sequencing used CD8+ T cells from PBMCs. The origin of the receptors is a human donor in good health (CMV status not recorded). Some clones in this sample may be carry-over from other donors' samples.

The CDR3 spells CASNPGGGETQYF. As DNA, the CDR3 is TGTGCCAGCAACCCCGGAGGCGGCGAGACCCAGTACTTC. This chain connects TRBV13 to TRBJ2-5; TRBD2 is a possible D gene (5 bases). The CDR3 totals 13 residues. The V gene lost 7 bases and the J gene lost 5 bases, with 14 bases spanning the gap. Germline V gene lookup returns CDR1 PRHDT and CDR2 FYEKMQ (reference sequence).

The chain is built from TRBV20-1 and TRBJ2-3, with 7 bases lining up with TRBD2. Germline-derived CDR1 and CDR2 are DFQATT and SNEGSKA (reference sequence). The CDR3 is 15 amino acids. The J segment lost 7 bases and the V segment lost 3 bases, leaving 13 bases of the junction unmatched. Here the CDR3 DNA reads TGCAGTGCTAGTCGAGAAGCGGGACCTTCGAATACGCAGTATTTT. Translating it yields CSASREAGPSNTQYF.

This chain uses TRBV7-6 with TRBJ2-7, with TRBD1 matching 7 bases. The V gene end was trimmed by 2 bases and the J gene end by 6 bases; junction bases not matched to a gene: 1. The V gene's germline CDR1 is SGHVS and CDR2 FNYEAQ. The length of the CDR3 is 12 residues. CDR3 sequence (DNA): TGTGCCAGCAGCTTACCAGGGGGCGAGCAGTACTTC. Its protein is CASSLPGGEQYF.

This clonotype turned up a few times. The chain has TRBV28 and TRBJ1-2, with 9 bases fitting TRBD1. Trimming at V came to 3 bases and at J to 3 bases, leaving 8 bases not matched to a gene. Germline CDR1 reads MDHEN; CDR2 reads SYDVKM. This CDR3 spans 16 amino acids. The CDR3 DNA sequence: TGTGCCAGCAGTTTCCCGACAGGGGGGGTCGACTATGGCTACACCTTC. This codes for CASSFPTGGVDYGYTF.

This chain links TRBV20-1 with TRBJ2-7; D is unclear. The CDR3 has 14 amino acids. Trimming removed 8 bases from V and 1 base from J, with 18 bases in between. Germline CDR1 reads DFQATT; CDR2 reads SNEGSKA (reference sequence). CDR3: CSPGRGRTSYEQYF. CDR3 coding DNA: TGCAGTCCCGGACGCGGTCGCACTTCCTACGAGCAGTACTTC.

V gene TRBV2 combines with J gene TRBJ1-2; D is unclear. V was trimmed by 9 bases and J by 0 bases, leaving 14 bases between them. The CDR3 has 14 residues. The germline V gene has CDR1 SNHLY and CDR2 FYNNEI. The CDR3 here is CARLNPQTNYGYTF. The CDR3 DNA reads TGTGCCAGACTAAATCCCCAGACTAACTATGGCTACACCTTC.

The J gene is TRBJ2-1, the V gene TRBV7-2; 16 nucleotides line up with TRBD2. Germline lookup yields CDR1 SGHTA and CDR2 FQGNSA. The CDR3 extends over 20 amino acids. V dropped 2 bases and J dropped 6; count of bases not matched to a gene: 13. The DNA for the CDR3 is TGTGCCAGCAGCTTAAACCCGGGACTAGCGGGGGGGATGACTGGCAATGAGCAGTTCTTC. As protein: CASSLNPGLAGGMTGNEQFF.

The gene calls are TRBV5-1 and TRBJ2-2; D gene ambiguous. The CDR3 totals 15 residues. V lost 2 bases, J lost 2 bases, and 10 bases lay in between. Germline CDR1 reads SGHRS; CDR2 reads YFSETQ. CDR3: CASSFRVSNTGELFF. In DNA form, the CDR3 reads TGCGCCAGCAGCTTCCGGGTATCCAACACCGGGGAGCTGTTTTTT.

J is TRBJ2-7 and V is TRBV11-2; 8 bases are a match to TRBD2. Per germline, CDR1 SGHAT and CDR2 FQNNGV. V lost 5 bases, J lost 4 bases, and 10 bases stayed unmatched. The CDR3 covers 15 residues. This CDR3 reads CASSPRAGGNYEQYF. The CDR3 bases are TGTGCCAGCAGCCCACGGGCGGGAGGAAATTACGAGCAGTACTTC.

The rearrangement joins TRBV6-2 or TRBV6-3 to TRBJ1-2; D unresolved. V shed 2 bases and J shed 8 bases, with 18 bases lying between them. This CDR3 has 15 residues. The germline V gene encodes CDR1 MNHEY and CDR2 SVGEGT. The CDR3 here is CASSYPTENMGGYTF. CDR3 sequence (DNA): TGTGCCAGCAGTTACCCGACGGAAAACATGGGCGGCTACACCTTC.

CDR3 coding DNA: TGTGCCTGGAGTCCGACCATCTCCGCTAACTATGGCTACACCTTC. This translates into CAWSPTISANYGYTF. This chain uses TRBV30 with TRBJ1-2; D not certain. The length of the CDR3 is 15 residues. The V end was cut by 2 bases, the J end by 0 bases, with 13 bases between. Germline V CDR1 and CDR2: GTSNPN, SVGIG (reference sequence).

The chain is built from TRBV29-1 and TRBJ2-7; D gene unclear. The CDR3 is 13 residues long. Germline-derived CDR1 and CDR2 are SQVTM and ANQGSEA. V lost 3 bases and J lost 3, with 12 bases in between. CDR3: CSVEAKGNYEQYF. The CDR3, as DNA: TGCAGCGTTGAGGCGAAAGGTAACTACGAGCAGTACTTC.

This clonotype was counted a few times. The rearrangement links TRBV7-9 to TRBJ1-6, with TRBD1 matching over 7 bases. The CDR3 spans 14 residues. Germline lookup yields CDR1 SEHNR and CDR2 FQNEAQ (reference sequence). After removal of 9 bases from V and 8 bases from J, the junction contained 10 bases not matched to a gene. The CDR3 coding sequence is TGTGCCAGTGGGGACAGCCGCCGAGATTCACCCCTCCACTTT. Translation gives CASGDSRRDSPLHF.

In its sample, this clonotype was seen once. This CDR3 is CASSPGFKGGFSYEQYF. The CDR3 DNA reads as TGTGCCAGCAGCCCCGGGTTTAAGGGAGGTTTCTCCTACGAGCAGTACTTC. The rearrangement links TRBV7-9 to TRBJ2-7; possibly TRBD2 for D (6 bases). CDR1 and CDR2 (germline): SEHNR, FQNEAQ (reference sequence). Deletions cut 5 bases from V and 0 bases from J, with 20 bases between. The CDR3 length is 17 residues.

This clonotype was observed a handful of times. The gene calls are TRBV11-2 and TRBJ2-7; D is uncertain. Trimming took 5 bases from V and 7 from J, leaving 9 bases between them. CDR1 is SGHAT and CDR2 is FQNNGV in the germline V gene. The CDR3 length is 11 residues. CDR3 sequence (DNA): TGTGCCAGCAGCCCTAGTGGAGAGCAGTACTTC. Protein sequence: CASSPSGEQYF.

There are a few counts of this clonotype. The chain employs TRBV7-3 and TRBJ2-1; perhaps TRBD2 as D (6 bases). Germline CDR1 is SGHTA and CDR2 is FQGTGA. V lost 3 bases and J 8 bases, leaving 20 bases between the germline ends. The CDR3 covers 16 residues. CDR3 region: CASSFPREQYVDEQFF. The CDR3 DNA is TGTGCCAGCAGCTTTCCCCGGGAGCAATATGTGGATGAGCAGTTCTTC.

This clonotype was seen a few times. J is TRBJ1-2 and V is TRBV7-9; D gene ambiguous. Trimming pared 6 bases from V and 3 bases from J, leaving 14 bases between. The germline V gene has CDR1 SEHNR and CDR2 FQNEAQ (reference sequence). This CDR3 is 14 amino acids long. As DNA, the CDR3 is TGTGCCAGCAGTACTATTGTGGAGGACTATGGCTACACCTTC. This codes for CASSTIVEDYGYTF.

In nucleotides, the CDR3 is TGCAGCGTTTACAGGGGACGGATGGACACAGATACGCAGTATTTT. Amino acids: CSVYRGRMDTDTQYF. V gene TRBV29-1 combines with J gene TRBJ2-3; TRBD1 matches at 7 bases. Germline V gene sequence: CDR1 SQVTM, CDR2 ANQGSEA. CDR3 length equals 15 residues. The V gene end was trimmed by 5 bases and the J gene end by 2 bases; junction bases not matched to a gene: 10.

The chain combines TRBV16 with TRBJ2-1; D is undetermined. Germline V gene lookup returns CDR1 KGHSY and CDR2 FQNENV. This CDR3 region has 14 residues. Trimming cost V 0 bases and J 3 bases, with 6 bases left between them. CDR3 sequence reads: CASSQSDGYNEQFF. CDR3 in DNA: TGTGCCAGCAGCCAATCGGACGGCTACAATGAGCAGTTCTTC.

This clonotype was counted many times. The chain joins TRBV6-2 or TRBV6-3 to TRBJ2-5, with a weak D call TRBD1 (6 bases). The CDR3 runs 13 residues. Looked up from germline, CDR1 is MNHEY and CDR2 is SVGEGT. Trimming left V 6 bases short and J 5 bases short, with 13 bases between. Written as DNA, the CDR3 is TGTGCCAGCAGCGACAGGAGCAGTGAGACCCAGTACTTC. Residues: CASSDRSSETQYF.

This clonotype has just a few counts. CDR3 bases: TGTGCCAGCAGTGTCTTCAGGGGGGCAGATACGCAGTATTTT. Translating gives CASSVFRGADTQYF. V is TRBV2 and J is TRBJ2-3, with a possible D match to TRBD1 (7 bases). In germline, CDR1 is SNHLY, CDR2 FYNNEI. V was cut by 4 bases and J by 4 bases, with 12 bases left in between. The CDR3 runs to 14 residues. The complete variable domain, with remaining parts taken from reference TRBV2 and TRBJ2-3, reads EPEVTQTPSHQVTQMGQEVILRCVPISNHLYFYWYRQILGQKVEFLVSFYNNEISEKSEIFDDQFSVERPDGSNFTLKIRSTKLEDSAMYFCASSVFRGADTQYFGPGTRLTVL.